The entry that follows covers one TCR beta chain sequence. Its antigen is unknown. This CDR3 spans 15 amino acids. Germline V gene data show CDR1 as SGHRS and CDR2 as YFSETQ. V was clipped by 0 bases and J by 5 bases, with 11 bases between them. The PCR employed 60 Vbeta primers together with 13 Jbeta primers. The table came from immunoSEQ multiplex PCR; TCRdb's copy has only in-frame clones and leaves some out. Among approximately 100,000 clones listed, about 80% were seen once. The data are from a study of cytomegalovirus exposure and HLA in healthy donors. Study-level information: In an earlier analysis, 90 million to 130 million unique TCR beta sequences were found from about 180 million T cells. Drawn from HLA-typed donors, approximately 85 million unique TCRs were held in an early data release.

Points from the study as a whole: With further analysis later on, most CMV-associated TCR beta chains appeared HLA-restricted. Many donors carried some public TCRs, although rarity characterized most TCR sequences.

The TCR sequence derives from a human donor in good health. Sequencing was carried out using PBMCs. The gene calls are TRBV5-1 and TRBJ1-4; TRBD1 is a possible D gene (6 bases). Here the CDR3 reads CASSLAGQLNEKLFF. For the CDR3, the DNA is TGCGCCAGCAGCTTGGCCGGACAGCTGAATGAAAAACTGTTTTTT.